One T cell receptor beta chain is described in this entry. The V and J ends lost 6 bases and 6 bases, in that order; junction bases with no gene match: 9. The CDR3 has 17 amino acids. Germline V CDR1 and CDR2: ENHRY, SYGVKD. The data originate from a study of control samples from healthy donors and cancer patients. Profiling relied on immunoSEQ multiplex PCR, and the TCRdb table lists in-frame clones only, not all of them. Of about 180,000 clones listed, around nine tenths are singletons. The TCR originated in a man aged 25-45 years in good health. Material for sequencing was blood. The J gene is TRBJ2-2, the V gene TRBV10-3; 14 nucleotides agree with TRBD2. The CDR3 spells CAIRKTSGGAAAGELFF. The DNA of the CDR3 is TGTGCCATCAGGAAGACTAGCGGGGGGGCCGCGGCCGGGGAGCTGTTTTTT.